This TCR beta chain was documented in a study of T cells in localized non-small cell lung cancer. V was pared by 4 bases and J by 3 bases, with 15 bases between. CDR3 length: 15 residues. In germline, CDR1 is SGHRS, CDR2 YFSETQ. Assay used: immunoSEQ multiplex PCR; TCRdb lists only in-frame clones, some missing. This table holds about 11,000 clones, more than 75% found once. This sequence originates from a male donor aged 60 or over with stage I lung adenocarcinoma. Source: peripheral blood, taken before any cancer treatment. V usage is TRBV5-1 and J usage is TRBJ2-3; D possibly corresponds to TRBD2 (5 bases). The CDR3 DNA is TGCGCCAGCAGCCCCTCAACTAGTGATACAGATACGCAGTATTTT. Its translation: CASSPSTSDTDTQYF.